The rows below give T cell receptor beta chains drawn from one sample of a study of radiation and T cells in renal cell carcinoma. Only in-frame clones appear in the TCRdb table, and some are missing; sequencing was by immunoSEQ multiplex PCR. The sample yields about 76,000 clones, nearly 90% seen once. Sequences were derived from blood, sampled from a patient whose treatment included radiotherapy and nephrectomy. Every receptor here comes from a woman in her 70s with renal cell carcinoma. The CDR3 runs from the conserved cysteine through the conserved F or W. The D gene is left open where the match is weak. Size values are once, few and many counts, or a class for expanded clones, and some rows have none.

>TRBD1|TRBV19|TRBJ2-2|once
CASSLTWGGTGDTGELFF
TGTGCCAGTAGTCTCACCTGGGGGGGGACAGGGGACACCGGGGAGCTGTTTTTT
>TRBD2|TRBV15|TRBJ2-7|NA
CATSRDVAGAGEQYF
TGTGCCACCAGCAGAGATGTAGCGGGGGCAGGCGAGCAGTACTTC
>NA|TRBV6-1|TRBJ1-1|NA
CASIGQIQTEAFF
TGTGCCAGCATTGGACAGATCCAGACTGAAGCTTTCTTT
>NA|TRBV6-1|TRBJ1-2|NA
CASSRQANYGYTF
TGTGCCAGCAGCCGACAAGCTAACTATGGCTACACCTTC
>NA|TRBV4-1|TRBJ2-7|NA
CASSQGRTGEQYF
TGCGCCAGCAGCCAAGGCCGGACGGGTGAGCAGTACTTC
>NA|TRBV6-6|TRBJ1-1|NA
CASSPTPSGVNTEAFF
TGTGCCAGCAGTCCGACTCCTTCTGGGGTGAACACTGAAGCTTTCTTT
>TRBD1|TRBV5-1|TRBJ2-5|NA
CASSLQGVRGETQYF
TGCGCCAGCAGCCTACAGGGGGTTAGGGGAGAGACCCAGTACTTC
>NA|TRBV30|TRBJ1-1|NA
CAWSVQENTEAFF
TGTGCCTGGAGTGTACAGGAGAACACTGAAGCTTTCTTT
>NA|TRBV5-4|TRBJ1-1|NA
CASSLLKGPGTEAFF
TGTGCCAGCAGCTTGCTTAAGGGGCCCGGCACTGAAGCTTTCTTT
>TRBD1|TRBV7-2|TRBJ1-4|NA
CASSRTGRNEKLFF
TGTGCCAGCAGTAGGACAGGAAGGAATGAAAAACTGTTTTTT
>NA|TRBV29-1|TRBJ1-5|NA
CSVGGGGNQPQHF
TGCAGCGTTGGGGGGGGTGGCAATCAGCCCCAGCATTTT
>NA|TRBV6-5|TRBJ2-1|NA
CASRAGYGEQFF
TGTGCCAGCAGAGCGGGCTACGGTGAGCAGTTCTTC
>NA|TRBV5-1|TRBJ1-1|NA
CASSRDSLNTEAFF
TGCGCCAGCAGCCGCGACAGCCTGAACACTGAAGCTTTCTTT
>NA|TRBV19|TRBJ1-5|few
CASTPGGSYQPQHF
TGTGCCAGTACCCCTGGAGGGTCATATCAGCCCCAGCATTTT
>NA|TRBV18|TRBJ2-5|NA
CASSYGRGVQETQYF
TGTGCCAGCTCATACGGCAGGGGGGTTCAAGAGACCCAGTACTTC
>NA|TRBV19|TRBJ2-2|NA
CATRGGTGLNTGELFF
TGTGCCACCCGCGGGGGGACAGGGTTGAACACCGGGGAGCTGTTTTTT
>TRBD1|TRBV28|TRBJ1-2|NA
CASIKDRGRNYGYTF
TGTGCCAGCATTAAGGACAGGGGACGAAACTATGGCTACACCTTC
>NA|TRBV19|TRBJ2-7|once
CASSDLGTSYEQYF
TGTGCCAGTAGTGACCTGGGAACCTCCTACGAGCAGTACTTC
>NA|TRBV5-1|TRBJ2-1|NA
CASSLGATEQFF
TGCGCCAGCAGCTTGGGTGCCACTGAGCAGTTCTTC
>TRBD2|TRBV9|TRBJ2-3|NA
CASSGLAGVGDTQYF
TGTGCCAGCAGCGGGCTAGCGGGGGTTGGGGATACGCAGTATTTT
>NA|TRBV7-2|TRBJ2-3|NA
CASSRAGEFSTDTQYF
TGTGCCAGCAGCCGAGCAGGAGAATTTAGCACAGATACGCAGTATTTT
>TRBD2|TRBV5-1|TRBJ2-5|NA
CASSMQAGGRETQYF
TGCGCCAGCAGCATGCAAGCGGGGGGGCGGGAGACCCAGTACTTC
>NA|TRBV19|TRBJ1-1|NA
CASKEPQDNYNTEAFF
TGTGCCAGTAAAGAACCCCAGGACAACTACAACACTGAAGCTTTCTTT
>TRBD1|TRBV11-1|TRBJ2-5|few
CASRDRGKGETQYF
TGTGCCAGCAGGGACAGGGGGAAAGGGGAGACCCAGTACTTC
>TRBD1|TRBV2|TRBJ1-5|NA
CASSARDRGRGINQPQHF
TGTGCCAGCAGTGCCCGGGACAGGGGGCGCGGGATCAATCAGCCCCAGCATTTT
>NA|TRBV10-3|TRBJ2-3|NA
CAISTYSGTTTDTQYF
TGTGCCATCAGTACTTATAGCGGCACTACCACAGATACGCAGTATTTT
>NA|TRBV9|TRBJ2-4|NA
CASSETGGNIQYF
TGTGCCAGCAGCGAGACAGGTGGTAACATTCAGTACTTC
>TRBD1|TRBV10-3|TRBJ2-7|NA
CAAAPGQGAREQYF
TGTGCCGCGGCACCGGGACAGGGGGCGCGTGAGCAGTACTTC
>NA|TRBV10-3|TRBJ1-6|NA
CAISEYTIGGNSPLHF
TGTGCCATCAGTGAGTACACAATTGGGGGAAATTCACCCCTCCACTTT
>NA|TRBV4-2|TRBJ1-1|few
CASSQGGQNTEAFF
TGTGCCAGCAGCCAAGGCGGACAGAACACTGAAGCTTTCTTT
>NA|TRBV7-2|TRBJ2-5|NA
CASSLGTLETQYF
TGTGCCAGCAGCTTAGGGACGTTAGAGACCCAGTACTTC
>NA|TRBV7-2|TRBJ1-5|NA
CASSFSSGGWNQPQHF
TGTGCCAGCAGCTTCTCCTCGGGCGGATGGAATCAGCCCCAGCATTTT
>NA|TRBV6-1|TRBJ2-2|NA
CASSEYLGTGELFF
TGTGCCAGCAGTGAATACCTGGGCACCGGGGAGCTGTTTTTT
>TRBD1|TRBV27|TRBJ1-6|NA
CASSSGQGGSPLHF
TGTGCCAGCAGTTCGGGACAGGGAGGCTCACCCCTCCACTTT
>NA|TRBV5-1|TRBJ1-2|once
CASSLDYKGVYGYTF
TGCGCCAGCAGCTTGGACTACAAAGGAGTCTATGGCTACACCTTC
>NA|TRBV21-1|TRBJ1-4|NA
CASSKSGQSPATNEKLFF
TGTGCCAGCAGCAAGTCGGGGCAGAGCCCTGCAACTAATGAAAAACTGTTTTTT
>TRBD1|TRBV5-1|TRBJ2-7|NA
CASSLGTGRFYEQYF
TGCGCCAGCAGCTTGGGGACAGGACGGTTCTACGAGCAGTACTTC
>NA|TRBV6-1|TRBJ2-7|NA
CASTGAGAYEQYF
TGTGCCAGCACCGGGGCTGGTGCCTACGAGCAGTACTTC
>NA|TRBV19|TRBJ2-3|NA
CASSMESSRTDTQYF
TGTGCCAGTAGTATGGAATCTTCTCGGACAGATACGCAGTATTTT
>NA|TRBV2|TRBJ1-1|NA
CASRQGSGTEAFF
TGTGCCAGCAGACAGGGTTCTGGGACTGAAGCTTTCTTT
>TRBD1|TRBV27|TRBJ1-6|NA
CASSGQGGFDSPLHF
TGTGCCAGCAGCGGACAGGGAGGATTTGATTCACCCCTCCACTTT
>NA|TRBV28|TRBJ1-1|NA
CASAAGRLNTEAFF
TGTGCCAGCGCTGCGGGACGGCTGAACACTGAAGCTTTCTTT
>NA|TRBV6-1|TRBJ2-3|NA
CASSEDGGLLYTQYF
TGTGCCAGCAGTGAAGACGGGGGCCTCTTGTATACGCAGTATTTT
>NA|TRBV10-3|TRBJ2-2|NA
CAISESLSGTGELFF
TGTGCCATCAGTGAGTCCCTGTCGGGCACCGGGGAGCTGTTTTTT
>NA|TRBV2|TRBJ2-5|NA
CASSRQAQETQYF
TGTGCCAGCAGTAGACAGGCCCAAGAGACCCAGTACTTC
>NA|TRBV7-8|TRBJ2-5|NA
CASSRDHGETQYF
TGTGCCAGCAGCCGGGACCACGGGGAGACCCAGTACTTC
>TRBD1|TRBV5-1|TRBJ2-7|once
CASSEAGTGVREQYF
TGCGCCAGCAGCGAGGCCGGGACAGGGGTTCGCGAGCAGTACTTC
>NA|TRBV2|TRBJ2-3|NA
CASRSTPFGADTQYF
TGTGCCAGCAGAAGTACTCCCTTCGGGGCAGATACGCAGTATTTT
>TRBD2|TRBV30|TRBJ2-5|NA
CAWGLAGEKETQYF
TGTGCCTGGGGACTAGCGGGGGAGAAAGAGACCCAGTACTTC
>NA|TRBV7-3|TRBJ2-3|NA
CASTQGGASTDTQYF
TGTGCCAGCACGCAAGGTGGGGCTAGCACAGATACGCAGTATTTT
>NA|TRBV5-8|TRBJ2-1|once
CASSSGRLLYYNEQFF
TGTGCCAGCAGCTCTGGTAGACTCCTCTACTACAATGAGCAGTTCTTC
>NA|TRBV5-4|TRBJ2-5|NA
CASSPKHRETGGTQYF
TGTGCCAGCAGCCCCAAACACCGGGAGACCGGGGGGACCCAGTACTTC